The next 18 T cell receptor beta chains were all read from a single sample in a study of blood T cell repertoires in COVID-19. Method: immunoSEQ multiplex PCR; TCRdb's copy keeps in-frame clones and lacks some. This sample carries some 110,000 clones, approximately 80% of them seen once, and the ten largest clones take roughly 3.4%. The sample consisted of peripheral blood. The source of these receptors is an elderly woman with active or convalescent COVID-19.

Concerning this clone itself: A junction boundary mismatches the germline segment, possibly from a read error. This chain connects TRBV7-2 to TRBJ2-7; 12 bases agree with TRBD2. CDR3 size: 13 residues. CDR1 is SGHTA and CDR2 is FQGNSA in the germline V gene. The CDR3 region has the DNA TGTGCCAGCAGCACGGGACTAGCGGGCGGGTACCAATTC. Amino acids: CASSTGLAGGYQF.

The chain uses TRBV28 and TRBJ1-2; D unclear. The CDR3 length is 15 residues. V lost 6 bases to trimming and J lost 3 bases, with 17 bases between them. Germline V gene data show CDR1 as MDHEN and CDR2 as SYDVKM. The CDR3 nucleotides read TGTGCCAGCAGCAGCTCTGAGGGAGGGCACTATGGCTACACCTTC. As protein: CASSSSEGGHYGYTF.

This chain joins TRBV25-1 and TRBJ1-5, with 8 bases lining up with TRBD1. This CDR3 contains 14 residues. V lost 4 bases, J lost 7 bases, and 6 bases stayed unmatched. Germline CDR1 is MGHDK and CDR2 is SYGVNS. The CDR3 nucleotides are TGTGCCAGCAGTGGACAGGGGCCTGGCCAGCCCCAGCATTTT. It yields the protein CASSGQGPGQPQHF.

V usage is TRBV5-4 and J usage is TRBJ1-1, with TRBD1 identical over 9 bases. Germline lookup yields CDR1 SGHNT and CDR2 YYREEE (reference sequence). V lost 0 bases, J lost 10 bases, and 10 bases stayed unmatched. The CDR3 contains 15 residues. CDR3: CASSLELGQGGGAFF. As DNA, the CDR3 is TGTGCCAGCAGCTTGGAGCTGGGACAGGGAGGGGGAGCTTTCTTT.

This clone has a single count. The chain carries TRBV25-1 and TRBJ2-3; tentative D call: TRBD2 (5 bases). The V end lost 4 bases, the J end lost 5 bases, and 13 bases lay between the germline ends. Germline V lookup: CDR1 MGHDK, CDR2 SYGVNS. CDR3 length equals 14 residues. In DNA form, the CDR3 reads TGTGCCAGCAGTGGAGGGATCGAGATAGATACGCAGTATTTT. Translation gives CASSGGIEIDTQYF.

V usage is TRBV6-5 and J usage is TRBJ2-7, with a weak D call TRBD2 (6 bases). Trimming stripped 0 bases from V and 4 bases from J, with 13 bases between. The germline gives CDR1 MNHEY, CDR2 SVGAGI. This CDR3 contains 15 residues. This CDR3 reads CASSYSIGSGYEQYF. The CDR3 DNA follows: TGTGCCAGCAGTTACTCGATCGGCAGCGGGTACGAGCAGTACTTC.

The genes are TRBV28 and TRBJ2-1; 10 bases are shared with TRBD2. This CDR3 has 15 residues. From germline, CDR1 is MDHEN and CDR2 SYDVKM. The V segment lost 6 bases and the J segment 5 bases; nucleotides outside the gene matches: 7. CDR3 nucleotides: TGTGCCAGCAGCTTTAATAGCGGGAGGCACAATGAGCAGTTCTTC. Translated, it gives CASSFNSGRHNEQFF.

CDR3 amino acids: CASSPRLARKSYEQYF. DNA for the CDR3: TGTGCCAGCAGCCCCAGACTAGCGCGAAAATCCTACGAGCAGTACTTC. The chain combines TRBV11-2 with TRBJ2-7, with 8 positions matching TRBD2. This CDR3 has 16 amino acids. Germline CDR1 reads SGHAT; CDR2 reads FQNNGV. The ends lost 5 bases at V and 1 base at J; junction bases unmatched: 10.

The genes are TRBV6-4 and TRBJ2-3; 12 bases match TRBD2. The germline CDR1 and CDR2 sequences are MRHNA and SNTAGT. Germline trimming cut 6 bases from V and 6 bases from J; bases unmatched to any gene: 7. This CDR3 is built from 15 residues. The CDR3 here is CASSLAGGPMDTQYF. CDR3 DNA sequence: TGTGCCAGCAGCCTAGCGGGAGGGCCTATGGATACGCAGTATTTT.

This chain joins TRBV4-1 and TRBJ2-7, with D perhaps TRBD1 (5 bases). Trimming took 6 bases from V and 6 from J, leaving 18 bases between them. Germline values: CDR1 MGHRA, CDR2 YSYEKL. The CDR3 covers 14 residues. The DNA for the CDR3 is TGCGCCAGCAGGCTAGTGGGGCAGGGTAGCGAGCAGTACTTC. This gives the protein CASRLVGQGSEQYF.

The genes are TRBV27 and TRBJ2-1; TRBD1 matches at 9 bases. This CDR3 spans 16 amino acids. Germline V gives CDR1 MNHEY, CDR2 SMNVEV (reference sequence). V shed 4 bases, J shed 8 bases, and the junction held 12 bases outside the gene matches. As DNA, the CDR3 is TGTGCCAGCAGTTCGCTAACCGGGACAGGGTATTATGAGCAGTTCTTC. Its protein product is CASSSLTGTGYYEQFF.

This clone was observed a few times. DNA of the CDR3: TGTGCCACCAGCAGAGAATGGACAGGGTGGGAGACCCAGTACTTC. Translation: CATSREWTGWETQYF. This chain uses TRBV15 with TRBJ2-5, with 8 bases aligning to TRBD1. J lost 5 bases, V lost 0 bases, and 5 bases had no gene match. The CDR3 length is 15 residues. In germline, CDR1 is LNHNV, CDR2 YYDKDF (reference sequence).

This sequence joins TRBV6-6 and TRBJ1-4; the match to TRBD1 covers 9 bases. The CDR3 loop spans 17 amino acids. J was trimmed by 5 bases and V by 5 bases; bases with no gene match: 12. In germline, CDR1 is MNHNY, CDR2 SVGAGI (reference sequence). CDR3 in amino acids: CASSRGTGTAKNEKLFF. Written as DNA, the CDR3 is TGTGCCAGCAGTCGTGGGACAGGGACGGCCAAGAATGAAAAACTGTTTTTT.

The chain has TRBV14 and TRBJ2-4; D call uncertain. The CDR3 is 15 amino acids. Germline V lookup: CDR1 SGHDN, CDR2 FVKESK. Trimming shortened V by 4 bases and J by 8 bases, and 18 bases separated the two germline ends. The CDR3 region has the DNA TGTGCCAGCAGCCTCCTGGCGGATAGTAAAGACATTCAGTACTTC. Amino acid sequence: CASSLLADSKDIQYF.

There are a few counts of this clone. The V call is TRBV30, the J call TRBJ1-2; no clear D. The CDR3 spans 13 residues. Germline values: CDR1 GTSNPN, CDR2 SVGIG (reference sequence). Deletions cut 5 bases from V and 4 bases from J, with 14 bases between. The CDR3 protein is CAWEVLSGYGYTF. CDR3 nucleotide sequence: TGTGCCTGGGAAGTGCTTTCGGGCTATGGCTACACCTTC.

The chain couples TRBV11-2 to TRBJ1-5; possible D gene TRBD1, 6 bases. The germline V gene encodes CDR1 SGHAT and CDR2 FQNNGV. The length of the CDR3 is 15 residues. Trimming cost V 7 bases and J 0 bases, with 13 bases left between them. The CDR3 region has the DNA TGTGCCAGCACCCAAGGGACATCTAGCAATCAGCCCCAGCATTTT. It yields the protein CASTQGTSSNQPQHF.

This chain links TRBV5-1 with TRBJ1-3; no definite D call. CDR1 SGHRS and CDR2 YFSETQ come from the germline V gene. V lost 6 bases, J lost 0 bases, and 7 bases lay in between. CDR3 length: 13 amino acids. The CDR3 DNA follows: TGCGCCAGCACGCTCGGCTCTGGAAACACCATATATTTT. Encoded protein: CASTLGSGNTIYF.

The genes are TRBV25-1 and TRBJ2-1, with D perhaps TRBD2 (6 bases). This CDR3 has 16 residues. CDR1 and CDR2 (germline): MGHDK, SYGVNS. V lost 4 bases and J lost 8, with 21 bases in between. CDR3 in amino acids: CASSGTTILNLDEQFF. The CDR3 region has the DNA TGTGCCAGCAGTGGGACTACCATTCTCAATTTGGATGAGCAGTTCTTC.